These 22 T cell receptor beta chains originate from one sample sequenced in a study of blood T cell repertoires in COVID-19. Some clones are missing from TCRdb's copy, which holds only in-frame ones; the method was immunoSEQ multiplex PCR. This table has about 64,000 clones, about 88% appearing once. Specimen: peripheral blood. The receptors here all came from a woman between 55 and 75 years old with COVID-19, enrolled during active disease.

This sequence joins TRBV5-1 and TRBJ1-3, with 7 bases matching TRBD1. The V and J ends lost 1 base and 2 bases, in that order; junction bases with no gene match: 9. Germline values: CDR1 SGHRS, CDR2 YFSETQ. The CDR3 extends over 17 amino acids. CDR3: CASSLTGDLAAGNTIYF. CDR3 DNA: TGCGCCAGCAGCTTGACAGGGGACCTAGCCGCTGGAAACACCATATATTTT.

The chain links TRBV7-9 to TRBJ2-1; TRBD1 matches 8 bases. V gave up 0 bases and J gave up 6 bases; unmatched junction bases: 1. Germline V CDR1 and CDR2: SEHNR, FQNEAQ (reference sequence). This CDR3 is built from 14 residues. In nucleotides, the CDR3 is TGTGCCAGCAGCTTAGCCAGGGGGCGCAATGAGCAGTTCTTC. Translated, it gives CASSLARGRNEQFF.

The chain combines TRBV12-3 or TRBV12-4 with TRBJ1-3, with D unclear. Trimming removed 3 bases at V and 3 bases at J, with 6 bases between. There are 13 residues in the CDR3. The CDR3 spells CASSFPGGNTIYF. The CDR3, as DNA: TGTGCCAGCAGTTTTCCCGGTGGAAACACCATATATTTT.

The genes are TRBV6-5 and TRBJ2-1; 11 positions match TRBD2. The CDR3 is 15 amino acids. Germline values: CDR1 MNHEY, CDR2 SVGAGI. After removal of 4 bases from V and 5 bases from J, the junction contained 4 bases not matched to a gene. Here the CDR3 reads CASSFVAGGDNEQFF. The CDR3 region has the DNA TGTGCCAGCAGTTTCGTAGCGGGAGGGGACAATGAGCAGTTCTTC.

This chain links TRBV4-1 with TRBJ2-7; 9 nucleotides match TRBD2. Germline assignment: CDR1 MGHRA and CDR2 YSYEKL. This CDR3 has 15 residues. J gave up 4 bases and V 1 base, and 5 bases lay outside the gene matches. The CDR3 bases are TGCGCCAGCAGCCAAGGTCGCGGGAGGGTGTACGAGCAGTACTTC. Translating it yields CASSQGRGRVYEQYF.

The chain links TRBV29-1 to TRBJ1-6, with D maybe TRBD1 (6 bases). Germline values: CDR1 SQVTM, CDR2 ANQGSEA. The V end lost 6 bases, the J end lost 12 bases, and 15 bases lay between the germline ends. The CDR3 is 12 residues long. CDR3 sequence: CSVGTRGEPLHF. In DNA form, the CDR3 reads TGCAGCGTGGGGACACGGGGAGAACCCCTCCACTTT.

The chain combines TRBV29-1 with TRBJ2-5, with 8 bases aligning to TRBD1. V was pared by 2 bases and J by 4 bases, with 6 bases of the junction left unmatched. From germline, CDR1 is SQVTM and CDR2 ANQGSEA. This CDR3 spans 14 amino acids. The CDR3 nucleotides read TGCAGCGTTGAATGGACAGGGTCCATAGAGACCCAGTACTTC. This codes for CSVEWTGSIETQYF.

The chain has TRBV2 and TRBJ2-1, with TRBD2 matching 8 bases. V was pared by 4 bases and J by 2 bases, with 1 base of the junction left unmatched. Germline loops: CDR1 SNHLY, CDR2 FYNNEI. CDR3 length: 14 residues. CDR3 DNA: TGTGCCAGCAGTGGCGGGAGGACCTACAATGAGCAGTTCTTC. It specifies CASSGGRTYNEQFF.

This sequence joins TRBV9 and TRBJ1-4; D perhaps matches TRBD1 (5 bases). V was shortened by 0 bases and J by 5 bases, with 11 bases between the two germline ends. This CDR3 spans 15 amino acids. CDR1 and CDR2 (germline): SGDLS, YYNGEE. The CDR3 is CASSVGEGRNEKLFF. The CDR3 coding sequence is TGTGCCAGCAGCGTAGGGGAGGGGAGGAATGAAAAACTGTTTTTT. The variable domain in full, completed from reference TRBV9 and TRBJ1-4, reads DSGVTQTPKHLITATGQRVTLRCSPRSGDLSVYWYQQSLDQGLQFLIQYYNGEERAKGNILERFSAQQFPDLHSELNLSSLELGDSALYFCASSVGEGRNEKLFFGSGTQLSVL.

The V and J genes are TRBV19 and TRBJ1-3; tentatively, D is TRBD1 (6 bases). Germline CDR1 LNHDA, CDR2 SQIVND (reference sequence). V dropped 5 bases and J dropped 5 bases, with 22 bases sitting between them. This CDR3 spans 17 amino acids. DNA for the CDR3: TGTGCCAGTAGTCCCATCTCCGGGACACCTAAGCGAAACACCATATATTTT. Residues: CASSPISGTPKRNTIYF.

The V call is TRBV7-9, the J call TRBJ2-7, with 7 nucleotides matching TRBD1. CDR3 length equals 13 residues. The V gene end was trimmed by 5 bases and the J gene end by 3 bases; junction bases not matched to a gene: 4. Germline lookup yields CDR1 SEHNR and CDR2 FQNEAQ (reference sequence). The CDR3 protein is CASSTRDSYEQYF. CDR3 sequence (DNA): TGTGCCAGCAGCACCCGGGACAGCTACGAGCAGTACTTC. Complete variable domain (other parts from reference TRBV7-9 and TRBJ2-7): DTGVSQNPRHKITKRGQNVTFRCDPISEHNRLYWYRQTLGQGPEFLTYFQNEAQLEKSRLLSDRFSAERPKGSFSTLEIQRTEQGDSAMYLCASSTRDSYEQYFGPGTRLTVT.

The chain links TRBV4-3 to TRBJ1-3; perhaps TRBD1 as D (5 bases). The length of the CDR3 is 16 residues. Germline CDR1 reads LGHNA; CDR2 reads YSLEER. V lost 1 base, J lost 0 bases, and 10 bases lay in between. This chain's CDR3 is CASSQVGTLSGNTIYF. The CDR3 DNA is TGCGCCAGCAGCCAAGTTGGGACTCTCTCTGGAAACACCATATATTTT.

This clone was found once. CDR3 in amino acids: CATTFVPRVSPGYTF. In nucleotides, the CDR3 is TGTGCCACAACTTTCGTCCCCAGGGTAAGTCCTGGCTACACCTTC. This rearrangement joins TRBV24-1 to TRBJ1-2; possibly TRBD1 for D (5 bases). Trimming pared 10 bases from V and 7 bases from J, leaving 24 bases between. Germline CDR1 and CDR2: KGHDR and SFDVKD. This CDR3 comprises 15 residues.

This rearrangement joins TRBV4-3 to TRBJ1-1; possibly TRBD1 for D (6 bases). CDR3 size: 13 residues. Germline V gene data show CDR1 as LGHNA and CDR2 as YSLEER. V lost 3 bases and J lost 4, with 9 bases in between. CDR3 loop: CASSQEGGTEAFF. As DNA, the CDR3 is TGCGCCAGCAGCCAGGAAGGGGGCACTGAAGCTTTCTTT.

The table lists this clone with a count of one. The rearrangement links TRBV5-1 to TRBJ2-4, with D possibly matching TRBD2 (5 bases). Germline V gene sequence: CDR1 SGHRS, CDR2 YFSETQ. CDR3 size: 20 residues. The V gene lost 4 bases and the J gene lost 5 bases, with 31 bases spanning the gap. The CDR3 loop is CASSGGPGMARRSRENIQYF. The CDR3, as DNA: TGCGCCAGCAGCGGCGGGCCCGGGATGGCGAGGCGGTCGAGGGAAAACATTCAGTACTTC.

This chain links TRBV6-2 or TRBV6-3 with TRBJ2-3; TRBD2 agrees at 7 bases. This CDR3 contains 17 residues. The germline V gene encodes CDR1 MNHEY and CDR2 SVGEGT. The V gene end was trimmed by 0 bases and the J gene end by 2 bases; junction bases not matched to a gene: 8. The CDR3 region has the DNA TGTGCCAGCAGTTACTCGACCCCAGCGGGGATCACAGATACGCAGTATTTT. It yields the protein CASSYSTPAGITDTQYF.

This chain joins TRBV28 and TRBJ1-5; no definite D call. With 6 bases removed from V and 1 base from J, the gap between germline ends came to 16 bases. CDR3 length equals 16 residues. The V gene's germline CDR1 is MDHEN and CDR2 SYDVKM. The CDR3 nucleotides are TGTGCCAGCAGAGAAGGAATGGAGGGAAGCAATCAGCCCCAGCATTTT. As protein: CASREGMEGSNQPQHF. The full variable domain, with the rest looked up from reference TRBV28 and TRBJ1-5, is DVKVTQSSRYLVKRTGEKVFLECVQDMDHENMFWYRQDPGLGLRLIYFSYDVKMKEKGDIPEGYSVSREKKERFSLILESASTNQTSMYLCASREGMEGSNQPQHFGDGTRLSIL.

The chain combines TRBV11-3 with TRBJ1-1; weak D call: TRBD1 (5 bases). This CDR3 region has 15 residues. Trimming shortened V by 0 bases and J by 1 base, and 9 bases separated the two germline ends. CDR1 is SGHNT, CDR2 YENEEA, per germline. For the CDR3, the DNA is TGTGCCAGCAGCTTAGATGGGGGGGGGAACACTGAAGCTTTCTTT. Encoded protein: CASSLDGGGNTEAFF. Full variable domain (rest looked up from reference TRBV11-3 and TRBJ1-1): EAGVVQSPRYKIIEKKQPVAFWCNPISGHNTLYWYLQNLGQGPELLIRYENEEAVDDSQLPKDRFSAERLKGVDSTLKIQPAELGDSAVYLCASSLDGGGNTEAFFGQGTRLTVV.

The chain combines TRBV7-8 with TRBJ2-1, with 8 bases that match TRBD1. V gave up 5 bases and J gave up 7 bases; unmatched junction bases: 10. Germline V CDR1 and CDR2: SGHVS, FQNEAQ. The length of the CDR3 is 15 residues. The CDR3 sequence is CASSDTTGVGNEQFF. The CDR3 DNA reads TGTGCCAGCAGCGATACGACAGGGGTGGGTAATGAGCAGTTCTTC.

The chain employs TRBV30 and TRBJ1-4; TRBD1 matches 11 bases. The CDR3 consists of 13 residues. Germline assignment: CDR1 GTSNPN and CDR2 SVGIG (reference sequence). V shed 4 bases, J shed 6 bases, and the junction held 1 base outside the gene matches. CDR3 nucleotides: TGTGCCTGGAAGGGACAGGGGGATGAAAAACTGTTTTTT. Translated: CAWKGQGDEKLFF.

The chain joins TRBV6-2 or TRBV6-3 to TRBJ2-1; 7 bases are a match to TRBD1. V trimming: 5 bases; J trimming: 15 bases; junction bases outside the gene matches: 7. CDR3 length: 11 residues. Germline V gene sequence: CDR1 MNHEY, CDR2 SVGEGT. In DNA, the CDR3 is TGTGCCAGCAGTAATGACAGGGTACCGTTCTTC. This gives the protein CASSNDRVPFF.

This clone was seen only once. The genes are TRBV19 and TRBJ2-1; TRBD2 aligns across 7 bases. Trimming took 5 bases from V and 4 from J; bases not matched to a gene: 8. Germline CDR1 LNHDA, CDR2 SQIVND (reference sequence). The CDR3 has 15 amino acids. CDR3 sequence reads: CASSVGDYLYNEQFF. In DNA, the CDR3 is TGTGCCAGTAGTGTGGGGGACTACCTGTACAATGAGCAGTTCTTC.